In its sample, the clone carrying this T cell receptor (beta chain) was seen many times. Its target is not known. Stable hyperthyroidism denotes an absence of ophthalmopathy throughout 18 months of follow-up. Amplifying from RNA transcripts, the study obtained TCR beta CDR3 regions. RT-PCR with HTBI primers came first, then second-round multiplex PCR. TCRdb ran MiXCR on the multiplex PCR reads and lists one entry per CDR3 protein. Altogether hundreds of thousands of distinct CDR3 sequences are present, approximately 21% being singletons, with the ten largest covering more than 5.5%. CDR3 length equals 13 residues. Germline-derived CDR1 and CDR2 are LGHDT and YNNKEL (reference sequence). Trimming shortened V by 1 base and J by 15 bases, and 16 bases separated the two germline ends. The sample belongs to a study of Graves' ophthalmopathy and Graves' hyperthyroidism. Points from the study as a whole: Thyroid clonotypes that were expanded above 0.001 frequency mostly also appeared in blood.

The receptor comes from a woman under 30 with stable Graves' hyperthyroidism. Some clones in this sample may be carry-over from other donors' samples. Specimen: peripheral blood. This sequence joins TRBV3-1 and TRBJ1-5; D is possibly TRBD1 (5 bases). CDR3: CASSQALGRPRHF. The CDR3 DNA reads TGTGCCAGCAGCCAAGCCCTGGGACGGCCGCGGCATTTT.